This T cell receptor beta chain was documented in a study of blood T cell repertoires in COVID-19. Unmatched junction bases numbered 3, after V lost 2 bases and J lost 0 bases. The CDR3 has 15 residues. CDR1 and CDR2 from the germline V gene are SNHLY and FYNNEI. The method was immunoSEQ multiplex PCR; TCRdb's version includes in-frame clones alone and lacks a portion of them. The data show about 250,000 clones, more than 75% seen once. Sequencing input: peripheral blood. This clonotype was obtained from a woman of 80 years or more with COVID-19, enrolled during active disease. This rearrangement joins TRBV2 to TRBJ1-1; 7 bases are a match to TRBD1. The CDR3 sequence is CASSESRGLNTEAFF. The CDR3 DNA reads TGTGCCAGCAGTGAAAGTAGGGGGCTGAACACTGAAGCTTTCTTT.